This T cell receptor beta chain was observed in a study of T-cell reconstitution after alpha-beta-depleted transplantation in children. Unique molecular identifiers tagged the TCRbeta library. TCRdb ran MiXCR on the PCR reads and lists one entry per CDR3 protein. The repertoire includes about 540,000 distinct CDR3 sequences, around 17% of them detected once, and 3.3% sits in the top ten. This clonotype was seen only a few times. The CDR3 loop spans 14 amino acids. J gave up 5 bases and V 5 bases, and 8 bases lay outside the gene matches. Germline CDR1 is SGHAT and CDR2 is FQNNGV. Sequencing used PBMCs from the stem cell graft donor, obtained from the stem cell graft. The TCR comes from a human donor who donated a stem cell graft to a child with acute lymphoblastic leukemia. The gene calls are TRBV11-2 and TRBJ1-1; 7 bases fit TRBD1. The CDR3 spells CASSTRQGGTEAFF. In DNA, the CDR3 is TGTGCCAGCAGCACCCGACAGGGAGGGACTGAAGCTTTCTTT.